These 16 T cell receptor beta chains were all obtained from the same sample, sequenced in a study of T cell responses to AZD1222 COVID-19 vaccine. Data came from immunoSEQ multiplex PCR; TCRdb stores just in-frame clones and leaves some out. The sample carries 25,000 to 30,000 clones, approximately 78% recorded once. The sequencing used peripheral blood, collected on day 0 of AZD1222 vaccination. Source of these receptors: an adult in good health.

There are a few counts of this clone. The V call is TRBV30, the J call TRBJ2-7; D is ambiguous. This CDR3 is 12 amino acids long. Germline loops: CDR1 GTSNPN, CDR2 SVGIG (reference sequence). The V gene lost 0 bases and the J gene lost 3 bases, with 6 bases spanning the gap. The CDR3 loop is CAWSVGDYEQYV. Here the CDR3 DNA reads TGTGCCTGGAGTGTGGGCGACTACGAGCAGTACGTC.

The CDR3: CASSLPGETQYF. The CDR3 nucleotides are TGTGCCAGCTCACTCCCAGGGGAGACCCAGTACTTC. The chain couples TRBV18 to TRBJ2-5, with D maybe TRBD1 (5 bases). Trimming stripped 4 bases from V and 5 bases from J, with 8 bases between. CDR1 is KGHSH, CDR2 LQKENI, per germline. The CDR3 sequence is 12 residues long.

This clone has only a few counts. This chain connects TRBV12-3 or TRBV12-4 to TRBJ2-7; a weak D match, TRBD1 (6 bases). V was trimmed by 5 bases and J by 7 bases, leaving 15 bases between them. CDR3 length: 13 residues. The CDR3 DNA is TGTGCCAGCAGTCCCCAGGGGTCGAGAGAGCAGTACGTC. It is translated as CASSPQGSREQYV.

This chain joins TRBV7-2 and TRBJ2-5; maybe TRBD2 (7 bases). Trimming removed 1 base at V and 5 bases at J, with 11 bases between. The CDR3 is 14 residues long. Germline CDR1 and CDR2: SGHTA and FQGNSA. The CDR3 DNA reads TGTGCCAGCAGCTTAGGGGGGGGCGGGGAGACCCAGTACTTC. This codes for CASSLGGGGETQYF.

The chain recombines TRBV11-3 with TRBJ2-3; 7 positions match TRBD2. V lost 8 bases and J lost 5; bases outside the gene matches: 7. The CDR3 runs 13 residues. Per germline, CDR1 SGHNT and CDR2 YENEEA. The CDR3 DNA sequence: TGTGCCAGCTCACGGGGGGTCCAAGATACGCAGTATTTT. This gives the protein CASSRGVQDTQYF.

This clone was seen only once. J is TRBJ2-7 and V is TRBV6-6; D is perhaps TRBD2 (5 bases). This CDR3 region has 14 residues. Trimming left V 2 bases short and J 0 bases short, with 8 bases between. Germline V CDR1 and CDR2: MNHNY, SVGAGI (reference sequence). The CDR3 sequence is CASSYGEGSYEQYV. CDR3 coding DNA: TGTGCCAGCAGTTACGGAGAGGGCTCCTACGAGCAGTACGTC.

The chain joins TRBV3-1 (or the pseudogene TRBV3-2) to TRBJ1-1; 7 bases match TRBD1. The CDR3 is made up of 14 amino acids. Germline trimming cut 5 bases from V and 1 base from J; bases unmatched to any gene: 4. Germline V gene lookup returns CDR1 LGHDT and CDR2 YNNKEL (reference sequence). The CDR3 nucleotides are TGTGCCAGCAGCGCCAGGGACAGGAACACTGAAGCTTTCTTT. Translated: CASSARDRNTEAFF.

The CDR3 sequence: CASSLAQGATNEKLFF. The CDR3 nucleotides read TGTGCCAGCAGCTTGGCCCAGGGAGCAACTAATGAAAAACTGTTTTTT. The V call is TRBV5-5, the J call TRBJ1-4; a weak D match, TRBD1 (5 bases). Germline V CDR1 and CDR2: SGHKS, YYEKEE (reference sequence). V was shortened by 0 bases and J by 0 bases, with 9 bases between the two germline ends. The CDR3 is made up of 16 amino acids.

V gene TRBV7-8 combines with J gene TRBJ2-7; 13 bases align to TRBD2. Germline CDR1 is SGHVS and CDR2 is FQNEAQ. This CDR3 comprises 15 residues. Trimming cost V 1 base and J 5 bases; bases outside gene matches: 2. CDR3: CASSLGTSGSHEQYV. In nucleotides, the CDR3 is TGTGCCAGCAGCTTAGGGACTAGCGGGAGCCACGAGCAGTACGTC.

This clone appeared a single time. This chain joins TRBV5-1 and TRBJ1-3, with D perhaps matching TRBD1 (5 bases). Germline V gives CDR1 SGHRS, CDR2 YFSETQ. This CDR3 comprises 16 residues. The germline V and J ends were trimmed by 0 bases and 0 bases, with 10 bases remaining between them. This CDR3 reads CASSLGGGTSGNTIYF. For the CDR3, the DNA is TGCGCCAGCAGCTTGGGTGGAGGGACCTCTGGAAACACCATATATTTT.

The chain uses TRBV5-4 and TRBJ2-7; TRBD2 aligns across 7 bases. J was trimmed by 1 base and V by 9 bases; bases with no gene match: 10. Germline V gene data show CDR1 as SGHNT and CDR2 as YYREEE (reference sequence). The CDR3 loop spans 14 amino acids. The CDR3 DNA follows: TGTGCCACCCAAAACCGGGGGGTTTCCTACGAGCAGTACTTC. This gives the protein CATQNRGVSYEQYF.

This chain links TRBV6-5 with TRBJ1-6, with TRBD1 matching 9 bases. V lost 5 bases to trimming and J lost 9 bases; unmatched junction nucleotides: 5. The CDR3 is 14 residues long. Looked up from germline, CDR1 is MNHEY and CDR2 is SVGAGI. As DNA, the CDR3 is TGTGCCAGCAGTAAACAGGGGGCTTCTTCACCCCTCCACTTT. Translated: CASSKQGASSPLHF.

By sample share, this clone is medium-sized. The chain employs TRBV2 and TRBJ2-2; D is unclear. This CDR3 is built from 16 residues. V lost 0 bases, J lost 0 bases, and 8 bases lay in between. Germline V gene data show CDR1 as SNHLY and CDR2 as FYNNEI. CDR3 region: CASSEAPPSNTGELFF. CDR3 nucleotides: TGTGCCAGCAGTGAAGCCCCCCCGTCGAACACCGGGGAGCTGTTTTTT.

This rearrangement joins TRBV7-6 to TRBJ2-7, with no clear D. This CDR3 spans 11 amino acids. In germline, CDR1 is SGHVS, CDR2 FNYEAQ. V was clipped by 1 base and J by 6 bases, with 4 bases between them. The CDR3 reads CASSLVGEQYF. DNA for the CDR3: TGTGCCAGCAGCTTAGTCGGCGAGCAGTACTTC.

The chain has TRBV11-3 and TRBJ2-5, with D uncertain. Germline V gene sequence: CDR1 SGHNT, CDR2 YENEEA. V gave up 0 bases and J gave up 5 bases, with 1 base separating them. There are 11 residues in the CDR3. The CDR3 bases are TGTGCCAGCAGCTTAGAGGAGACCCAGTACTTC. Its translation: CASSLEETQYF.

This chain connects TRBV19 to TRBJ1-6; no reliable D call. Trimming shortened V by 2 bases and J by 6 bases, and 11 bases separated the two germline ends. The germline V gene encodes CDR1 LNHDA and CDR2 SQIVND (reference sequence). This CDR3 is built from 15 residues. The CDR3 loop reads CASSIQGVSNSPLHF. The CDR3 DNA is TGTGCCAGTAGTATACAAGGTGTATCTAATTCACCCCTCCACTTT.